The entry below gives a single T cell receptor beta chain sequence along with its context. Which antigen it targets is not known. No clone much larger than this one lies a single base away; base qualities are absent. The source of the sample is a study of PD-L1 blockade in urothelial cancer (dated by TCRdb to between 2016 and 2019). Turning to the overall study: Every patient began therapy in the mid-2010s and was given atezolizumab 1,200 mg intravenously every 3 weeks. Twenty-five of 29 patients were identified as males with urothelial cancer of bladder origin, and a prior smoking history was reported by 18 of 29 patients. An ECOG performance status of 0 or 1 was recorded for the patients, and 0 to 3 prior chemotherapy regimens had been received by the patients. Blood samples were analyzed at 3 weeks after treatment start (second dose) and at 6 weeks after treatment start. A median of roughly 140,000 T cells and approximately 83,000 unique TCRs was obtained from blood samples, and a median clonality of around 0.08 was observed. Somatic, immune and clinical correlates of response to PD-L1 blockade with atezolizumab in urothelial cancer were the focus of an exploratory multi-omic analysis. Pretreatment tumor samples, along with matched peripheral blood serially collected before and after atezolizumab treatment, were subjected to TCR sequencing. Progression-free survival longer than 6 months counted as durable clinical benefit, and TCR features were additionally tested against both progression-free and overall survival. In the same patients who had TCR sequencing, pretreatment tumors also underwent whole exome sequencing and RNA sequencing. Durable clinical benefit was achieved by nine patients and was not achieved by 20 patients. Pretreatment blood TCR-seq was available for 30 or so patients, at least one posttreatment blood collection was obtained for some 25 patients, and tumor TCR-seq was available for some 25 patients. Study-level results and caveats: Because the sample size was small (n of about 29) and many exploratory analyses were performed, the results are intended to be hypothesis-generating. Among patients with durable benefit, tumor-associated TCR clones showed greater expansion in peripheral blood 3 weeks after treatment started (n = 22, p = 0.022). A pretreatment peripheral blood TCR clonality below the median was linked to improved progression-free and overall survival.

As encoded in the germline V gene, CDR1 is MDHEN while CDR2 is SYDVKM. Measured from the cysteine to the phenylalanine, the CDR3 is 15 residues long. Kept here is only the CDR3 DNA, which spans 45 bases and is read in frame from base 1. V lost 4 bases and J lost 2 bases; the stretch between them is 14 bases long. Synthetic TCR analog templates were spiked into each PCR so that absolute template abundance could be estimated from read counts. Using the immunoSEQ assay, TCRbeta CDR3 regions were amplified from genomic DNA with bias-controlled V and J gene primers. Sequencing of rearranged TCRbeta segments was performed at approximately 20X coverage. Turning to the authors' computational methods: Clustering was used to correct sequencing errors, and CDR3s were annotated against IMGT so that V, D and J genes could be assigned. Only productive TCRbeta rearrangements were used in downstream analyses, excluding out-of-frame or stop-codon sequences. To compute clonality, Shannon entropy was normalized by the log of the number of unique productive sequences and then subtracted from one. Fisher's exact test with Benjamini-Hochberg correction, at a threshold of adjusted p below 0.01, was used to find clones that differed between time points or between blood and tumor. The source is immuneACCESS, and TCRdb retained only in-frame sequences with V and J called. Part of the clones is not carried over; for the studies checked, unresolved V genes explain less than half of this, and the remainder is unexplained. For V, J and clone size, that table is used; D and trimming come from the DNA. The sample table holds tens of thousands of clones, of which 91% were seen once. Of the sample, over 0.7% falls within the top ten clones.

What this sample's time point label stands for: peripheral blood 6 weeks after treatment start. A total of some 30 patients with locally advanced or metastatic urothelial carcinoma, treated at Memorial Sloan Kettering on a trial protocol, made up the cohort. Peripheral blood mononuclear cells were collected pretreatment and during treatment, with between 1 and 8 total time points obtained per patient. The Qiagen DNeasy Blood extraction kit was used to purify genomic DNA from total PBMCs and tumor samples. PBMCs were collected pretreatment and during treatment, and were isolated and stored as previously described.

In this chain, TRBV28 is recombined with TRBJ1-2, with a tentative D gene TRBD1 over 5 matching bases. Source: PBMCs, taken around atezolizumab (anti-PD-L1) treatment. The TCR originated in an elderly woman with urothelial cancer. At the DNA level, the sequence is TGTGCCAGCAGTTCCCCGGTCAGGGTAAACTATGGCTACACCTTC. This gives the protein CASSSPVRVNYGYTF.